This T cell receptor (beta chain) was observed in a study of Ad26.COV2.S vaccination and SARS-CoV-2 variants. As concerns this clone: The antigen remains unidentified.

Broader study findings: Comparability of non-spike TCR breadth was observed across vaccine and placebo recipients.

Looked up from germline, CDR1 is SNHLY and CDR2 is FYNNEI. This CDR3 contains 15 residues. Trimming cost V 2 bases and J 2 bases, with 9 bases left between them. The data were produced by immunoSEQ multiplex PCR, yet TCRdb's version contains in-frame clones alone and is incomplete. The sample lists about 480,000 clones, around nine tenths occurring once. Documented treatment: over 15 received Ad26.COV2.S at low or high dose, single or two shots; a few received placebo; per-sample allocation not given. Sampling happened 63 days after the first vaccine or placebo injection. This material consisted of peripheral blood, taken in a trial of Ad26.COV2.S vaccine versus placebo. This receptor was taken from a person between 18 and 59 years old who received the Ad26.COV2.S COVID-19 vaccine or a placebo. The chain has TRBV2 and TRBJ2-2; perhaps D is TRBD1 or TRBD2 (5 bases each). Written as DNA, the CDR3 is TGTGCCAGCAGTGAAACTAGGGGAAACACCGGGGAGCTGTTTTTT. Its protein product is CASSETRGNTGELFF.